This passage covers 8 T cell receptor beta chains from one sample sequenced in a study of stem cell transplantation in POMP-related autoinflammatory disease. The data were produced by immunoSEQ multiplex PCR, yet TCRdb's version contains in-frame clones alone and is incomplete. The sample has some 65,000 clones, about nine tenths seen once. The input for sequencing was CD4+ T cells from PBMCs, taken after stem cell transplantation. These receptors were collected from a human patient with POMP-related autoinflammation and immune dysregulation (PRAID). Some T cells here may be from the graft donor.

The V gene is TRBV15, the J gene TRBJ2-6, with TRBD1 matching over 7 bases. V was clipped by 5 bases and J by 2 bases; unmatched bases: 3. This CDR3 has 15 residues. Per germline, CDR1 LNHNV and CDR2 YYDKDF (reference sequence). The CDR3 nucleotides are TGTGCCACCAGCGTCGACAGGGCTGGGGCCAACGTCCTGACTTTC. Residues: CATSVDRAGANVLTF. The complete variable domain, with remaining parts taken from reference TRBV15 and TRBJ2-6, reads DAMVIQNPRYQVTQFGKPVTLSCSQTLNHNVMYWYQQKSSQAPKLLFHYYDKDFNNEADTPDNFQSRRPNTSFCFLDIRSPGLGDTAMYLCATSVDRAGANVLTFGAGSRLTVL.

The genes are TRBV11-3 and TRBJ2-1, with D tentatively TRBD2 (5 bases). The ends were cut back, 5 bases at V and 3 bases at J, with 8 bases in the middle. Germline V gene lookup returns CDR1 SGHNT and CDR2 YENEEA. CDR3 length: 13 amino acids. CDR3 loop: CASSSGVYNEQFF. In DNA, the CDR3 is TGTGCCAGCAGCAGCGGTGTCTACAATGAGCAGTTCTTC.

This chain connects TRBV9 to TRBJ2-5; D not resolved. V dropped 4 bases and J dropped 0 bases, with 10 bases sitting between them. The CDR3 consists of 14 residues. Germline assignment: CDR1 SGDLS and CDR2 YYNGEE. The chain's CDR3 is CASSTDEYQETQYF. Written as DNA, the CDR3 is TGTGCCAGCAGCACCGACGAGTACCAAGAGACCCAGTACTTC.

This clone showed up just once. This sample includes further DNA sequences coding for the same CDR3. This chain links TRBV5-1 with TRBJ1-3; no reliable D call. This CDR3 comprises 14 residues. From germline, CDR1 is SGHRS and CDR2 YFSETQ. Trimming removed 2 bases at V and 2 bases at J, with 8 bases between. The DNA of the CDR3 is TGCGCCAGCAGCTTAGGAGGGCCTGGAAACACCATATATTTT. Translating it yields CASSLGGPGNTIYF.

In DNA form, the CDR3 reads TGCAGTGCTAGTTCCCTAGCGGGAGGAGAGACCCAGTACTTC. Its protein is CSASSLAGGETQYF. V usage is TRBV20-1 and J usage is TRBJ2-5; 11 bases map to TRBD2. The J segment lost 4 bases and the V segment lost 3 bases, leaving 4 bases of the junction unmatched. This CDR3 contains 14 residues. CDR1 DFQATT and CDR2 SNEGSKA come from the germline V gene (reference sequence).

V gene TRBV19 combines with J gene TRBJ1-3; D uncertain. The CDR3 extends over 18 amino acids. The V gene's germline CDR1 is LNHDA and CDR2 SQIVND (reference sequence). V was shortened by 3 bases and J by 4 bases, with 22 bases between the two germline ends. The CDR3, as DNA: TGTGCCAGTAGTATCCAGGCCCTCGGAACGTTCTCCGGAAACACCATATATTTT. This encodes CASSIQALGTFSGNTIYF.

The CDR3 loop reads CASSLDSQETQYF. CDR3 DNA sequence: TGTGCCAGCAGCTTGGACTCACAAGAGACCCAGTACTTC. This chain connects TRBV7-3 to TRBJ2-5; D possibly corresponds to TRBD2 (5 bases). The V and J ends lost 3 bases and 2 bases respectively, with 7 bases between them. CDR1 is SGHTA, CDR2 FQGTGA, per germline. The CDR3 sequence is 13 residues long. Combining the CDR3 with reference TRBV7-3 and TRBJ2-5 gives the whole variable domain GAGVSQTPSNKVTEKGKYVELRCDPISGHTALYWYRQSLGQGPEFLIYFQGTGAADDSGLPNDRFFAVRPEGSVSTLKIQRTERGDSAVYLCASSLDSQETQYFGPGTRLLVL.

The V call is TRBV27, the J call TRBJ2-1, with 11 bases aligning to TRBD2. V lost 2 bases, J lost 9 bases, and 6 bases stayed unmatched. This CDR3 region has 15 residues. Germline lookup yields CDR1 MNHEY and CDR2 SMNVEV (reference sequence). The CDR3 nucleotides read TGTGCCAGCAGTTTAGGGCTAGCGGGAGGAGTTGAGCAGTTCTTC. The encoded protein is CASSLGLAGGVEQFF.